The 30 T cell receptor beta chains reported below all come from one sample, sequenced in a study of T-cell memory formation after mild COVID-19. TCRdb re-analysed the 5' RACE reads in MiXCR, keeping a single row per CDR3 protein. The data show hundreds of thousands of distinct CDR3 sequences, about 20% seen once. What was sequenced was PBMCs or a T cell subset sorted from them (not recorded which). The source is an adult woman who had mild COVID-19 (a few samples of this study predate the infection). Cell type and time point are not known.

Here the CDR3 DNA reads TGTGCCTGGAGTGGTTACGGGGAGCTGTTTTTT. Protein sequence: CAWSGYGELFF. The rearrangement uses TRBV30 and TRBJ2-2; D is unresolved. Trimming took 1 base from V and 7 from J, leaving 4 bases between them. The CDR3 sequence is 11 residues long. Germline-derived CDR1 and CDR2 are GTSNPN and SVGIG (reference sequence).

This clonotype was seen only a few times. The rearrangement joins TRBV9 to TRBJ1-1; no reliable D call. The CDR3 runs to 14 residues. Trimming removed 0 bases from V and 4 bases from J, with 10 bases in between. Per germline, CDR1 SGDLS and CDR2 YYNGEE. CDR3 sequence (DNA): TGTGCCAGCAGCGTAGGGGTGGGTTCCACTGAAGCTTTCTTT. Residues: CASSVGVGSTEAFF.

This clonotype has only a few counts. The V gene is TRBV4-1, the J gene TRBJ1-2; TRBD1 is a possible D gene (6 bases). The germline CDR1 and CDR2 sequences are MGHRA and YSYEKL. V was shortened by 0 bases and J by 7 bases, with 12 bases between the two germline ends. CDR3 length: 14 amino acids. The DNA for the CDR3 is TGCGCCAGCAGCCAAGACCCACAGGGACTTGGCTACACCTTC. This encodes CASSQDPQGLGYTF.

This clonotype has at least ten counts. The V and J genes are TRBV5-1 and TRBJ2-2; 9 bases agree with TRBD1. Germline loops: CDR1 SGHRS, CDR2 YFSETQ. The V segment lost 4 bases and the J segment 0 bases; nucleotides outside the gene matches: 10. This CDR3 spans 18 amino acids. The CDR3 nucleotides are TGCGCCAGCAGCCTCCGTAACACAGGGGGCGCGAACACCGGGGAGCTGTTTTTT. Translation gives CASSLRNTGGANTGELFF.

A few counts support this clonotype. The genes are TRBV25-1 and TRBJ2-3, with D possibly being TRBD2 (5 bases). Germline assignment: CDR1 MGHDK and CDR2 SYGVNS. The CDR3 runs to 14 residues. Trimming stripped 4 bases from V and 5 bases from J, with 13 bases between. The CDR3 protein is CASSAYGVGDTQYF. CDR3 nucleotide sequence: TGTGCCAGCAGTGCCTACGGGGTCGGAGATACGCAGTATTTT.

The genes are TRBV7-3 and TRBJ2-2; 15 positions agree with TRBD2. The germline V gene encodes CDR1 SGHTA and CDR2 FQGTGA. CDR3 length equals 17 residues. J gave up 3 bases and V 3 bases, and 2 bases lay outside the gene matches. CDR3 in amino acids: CASSFGLAGGHTGELFF. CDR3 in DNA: TGTGCCAGCAGCTTCGGACTAGCGGGGGGGCACACCGGGGAGCTGTTTTTT.

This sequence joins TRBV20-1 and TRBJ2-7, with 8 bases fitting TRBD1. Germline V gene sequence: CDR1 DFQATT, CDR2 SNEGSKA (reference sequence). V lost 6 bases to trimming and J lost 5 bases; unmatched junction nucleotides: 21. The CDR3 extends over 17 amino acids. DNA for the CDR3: TGCAGTGCCCCCGGGGGTACCAGACAGGGGACTTCCGACGAGCAGTACTTC. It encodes CSAPGGTRQGTSDEQYF.

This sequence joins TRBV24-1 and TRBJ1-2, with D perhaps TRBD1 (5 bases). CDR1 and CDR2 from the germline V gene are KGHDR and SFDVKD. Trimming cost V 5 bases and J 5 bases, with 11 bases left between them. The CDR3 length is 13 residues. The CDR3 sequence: CATSAGTSYGYTF. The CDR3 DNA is TGTGCCACCAGTGCTGGGACTTCGTATGGCTACACCTTC.

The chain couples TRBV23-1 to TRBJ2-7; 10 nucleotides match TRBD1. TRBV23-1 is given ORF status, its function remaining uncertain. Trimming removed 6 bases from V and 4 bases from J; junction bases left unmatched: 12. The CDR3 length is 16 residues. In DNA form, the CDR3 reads TGCGCCAGCAGCCTCCCGGGACAGGGGTCTTATTACGAGCAGTACTTC. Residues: CASSLPGQGSYYEQYF.

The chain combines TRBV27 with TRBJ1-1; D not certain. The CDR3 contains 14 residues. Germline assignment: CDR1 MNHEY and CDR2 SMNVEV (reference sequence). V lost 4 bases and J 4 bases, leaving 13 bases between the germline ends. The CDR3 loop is CASSWQVRGTEAFF. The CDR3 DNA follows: TGTGCCAGCAGTTGGCAGGTCCGCGGCACTGAAGCTTTCTTT.

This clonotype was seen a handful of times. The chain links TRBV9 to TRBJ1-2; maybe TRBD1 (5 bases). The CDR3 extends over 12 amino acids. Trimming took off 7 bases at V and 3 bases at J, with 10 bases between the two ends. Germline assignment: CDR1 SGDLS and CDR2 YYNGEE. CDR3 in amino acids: CASEDSYYGYTF. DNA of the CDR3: TGTGCCAGCGAAGACAGCTACTATGGCTACACCTTC.

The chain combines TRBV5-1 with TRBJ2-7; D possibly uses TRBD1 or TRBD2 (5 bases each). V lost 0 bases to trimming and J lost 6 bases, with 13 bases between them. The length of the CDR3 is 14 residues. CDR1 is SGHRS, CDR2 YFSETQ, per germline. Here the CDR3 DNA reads TGCGCCAGCAGCTTGGATTGGGGGAACCGCGAGCAGTACTTC. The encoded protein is CASSLDWGNREQYF.

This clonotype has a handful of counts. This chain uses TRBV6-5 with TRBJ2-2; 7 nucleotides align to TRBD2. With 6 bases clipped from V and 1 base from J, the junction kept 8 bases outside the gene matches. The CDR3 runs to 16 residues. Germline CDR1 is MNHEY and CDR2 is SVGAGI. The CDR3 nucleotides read TGTGCCAGCAGCCCGAGGGGAGGGTGGAACACCGGGGAGCTGTTTTTT. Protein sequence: CASSPRGGWNTGELFF.

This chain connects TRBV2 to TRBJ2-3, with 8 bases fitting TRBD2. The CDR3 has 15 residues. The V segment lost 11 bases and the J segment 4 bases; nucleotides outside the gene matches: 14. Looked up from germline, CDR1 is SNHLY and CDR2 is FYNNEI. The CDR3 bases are TGTGCCTGCATCGGACTGGGACTAGAAGCAGATACGCAGTATTTT. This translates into CACIGLGLEADTQYF.

This chain's CDR3 is CASSLIAASTDTQYF. CDR3 DNA sequence: TGTGCCAGCAGCTTAATAGCGGCTAGCACAGATACGCAGTATTTT. The genes are TRBV7-6 and TRBJ2-3, with a tentative D call TRBD2 (6 bases). Germline lookup yields CDR1 SGHVS and CDR2 FNYEAQ. CDR3 length equals 15 residues. V was cut by 2 bases and J by 0 bases, with 9 bases left in between.

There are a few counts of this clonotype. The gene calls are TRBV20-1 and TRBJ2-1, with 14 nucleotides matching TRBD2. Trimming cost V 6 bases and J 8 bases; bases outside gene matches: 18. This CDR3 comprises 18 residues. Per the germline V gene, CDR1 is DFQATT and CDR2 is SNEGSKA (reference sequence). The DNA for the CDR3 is TGCAGTGCCACCCAGCCCGGGACTAGCGGGGGCTGGTCGGATGAGCAGTTCTTC. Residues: CSATQPGTSGGWSDEQFF.

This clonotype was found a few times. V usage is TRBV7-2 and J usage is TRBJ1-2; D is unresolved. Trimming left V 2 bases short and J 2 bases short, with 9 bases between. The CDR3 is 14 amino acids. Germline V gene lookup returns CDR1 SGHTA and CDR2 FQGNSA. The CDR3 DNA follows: TGTGCCAGCAGCTTAACGAAGGGAAACTATGGCTACACCTTC. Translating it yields CASSLTKGNYGYTF.

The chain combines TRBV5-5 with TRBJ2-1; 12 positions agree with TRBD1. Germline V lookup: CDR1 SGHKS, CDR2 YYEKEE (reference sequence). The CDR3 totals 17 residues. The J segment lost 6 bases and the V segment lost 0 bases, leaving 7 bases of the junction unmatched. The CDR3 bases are TGTGCCAGCAGCTTGGATCTGGGGACAGGGGGCTTCAATGAGCAGTTCTTC. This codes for CASSLDLGTGGFNEQFF. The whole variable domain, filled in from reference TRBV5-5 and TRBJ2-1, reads DAGVTQSPTHLIKTRGQQVTLRCSPISGHKSVSWYQQVLGQGPQFIFQYYEKEERGRGNFPDRFSARQFPNYSSELNVNALLLGDSALYLCASSLDLGTGGFNEQFFGPGTRLTVL.

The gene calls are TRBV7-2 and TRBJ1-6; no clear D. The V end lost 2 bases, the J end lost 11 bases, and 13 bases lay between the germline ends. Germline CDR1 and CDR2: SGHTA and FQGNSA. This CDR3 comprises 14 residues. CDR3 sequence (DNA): TGTGCCAGCAGCTTATACGGGCCCCGGGCACCCCTCCACTTT. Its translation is CASSLYGPRAPLHF.

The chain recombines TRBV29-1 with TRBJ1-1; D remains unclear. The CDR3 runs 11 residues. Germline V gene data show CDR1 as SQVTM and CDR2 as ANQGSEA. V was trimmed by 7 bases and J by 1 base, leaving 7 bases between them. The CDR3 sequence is CSGRKNTEAFF. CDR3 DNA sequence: TGCAGCGGCAGGAAGAACACTGAAGCTTTCTTT.

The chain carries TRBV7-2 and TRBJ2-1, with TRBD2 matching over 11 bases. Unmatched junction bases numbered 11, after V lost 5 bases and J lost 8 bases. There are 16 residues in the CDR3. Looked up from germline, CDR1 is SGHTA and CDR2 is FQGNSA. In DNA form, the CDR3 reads TGTGCCAGCAGCACCCGACTAGCGGGGCCCTCGGATGAGCAGTTCTTC. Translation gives CASSTRLAGPSDEQFF. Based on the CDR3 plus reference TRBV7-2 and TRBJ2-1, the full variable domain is GAGVSQSPSNKVTEKGKDVELRCDPISGHTALYWYRQSLGQGLEFLIYFQGNSAPDKSGLPSDRFSAERTGGSVSTLTIQRTQQEDSAVYLCASSTRLAGPSDEQFFGPGTRLTVL.

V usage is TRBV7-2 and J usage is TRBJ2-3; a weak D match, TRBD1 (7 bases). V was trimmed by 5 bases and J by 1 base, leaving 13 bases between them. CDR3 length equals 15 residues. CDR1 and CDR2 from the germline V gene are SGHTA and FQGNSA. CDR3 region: CASSPSRGGTDTQYF. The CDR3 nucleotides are TGTGCCAGCAGCCCCTCCAGGGGGGGCACAGATACGCAGTATTTT.

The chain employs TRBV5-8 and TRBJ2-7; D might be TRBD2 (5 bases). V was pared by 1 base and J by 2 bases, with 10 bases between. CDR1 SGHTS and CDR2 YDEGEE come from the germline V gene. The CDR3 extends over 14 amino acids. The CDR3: CASSLPGIAYEQYF. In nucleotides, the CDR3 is TGTGCCAGCAGCTTGCCGGGGATCGCCTACGAGCAGTACTTC.

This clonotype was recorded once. Here the CDR3 DNA reads TGTGCCAGCAGCTGGAGCGACAATGAGCAGTTCTTC. Protein product: CASSWSDNEQFF. This chain links TRBV7-6 with TRBJ2-1; D gene ambiguous. CDR1 is SGHVS and CDR2 is FNYEAQ in the germline V gene. This CDR3 region has 12 residues. Trimming pared 4 bases from V and 5 bases from J, leaving 6 bases between.

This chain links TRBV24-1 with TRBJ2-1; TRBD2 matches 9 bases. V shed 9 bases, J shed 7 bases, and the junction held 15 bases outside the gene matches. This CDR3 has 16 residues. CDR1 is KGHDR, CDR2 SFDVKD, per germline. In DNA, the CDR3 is TGTGCCACCGCACAGGGGCGACTAGCGGTTAAGAATGAGCAGTTCTTC. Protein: CATAQGRLAVKNEQFF.

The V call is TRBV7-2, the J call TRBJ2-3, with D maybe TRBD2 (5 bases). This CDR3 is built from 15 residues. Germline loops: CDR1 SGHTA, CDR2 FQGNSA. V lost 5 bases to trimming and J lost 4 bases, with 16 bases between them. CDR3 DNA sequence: TGTGCCAGCAGCGAGGGCGTGACTACCTCAGATACGCAGTATTTT. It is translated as CASSEGVTTSDTQYF.

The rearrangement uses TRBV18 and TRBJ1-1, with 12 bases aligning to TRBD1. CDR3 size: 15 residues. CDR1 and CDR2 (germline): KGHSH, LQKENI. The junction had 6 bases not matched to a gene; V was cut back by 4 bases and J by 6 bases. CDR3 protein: CASSRSGQGASEAFF. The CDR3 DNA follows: TGTGCCAGCTCACGGTCGGGACAGGGGGCCTCTGAAGCTTTCTTT. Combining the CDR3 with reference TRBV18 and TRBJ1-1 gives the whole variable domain NAGVMQNPRHLVRRRGQEARLRCSPMKGHSHVYWYRQLPEEGLKFMVYLQKENIIDESGMPKERFSAEFPKEGPSILRIQQVVRGDSAAYFCASSRSGQGASEAFFGQGTRLTVV.

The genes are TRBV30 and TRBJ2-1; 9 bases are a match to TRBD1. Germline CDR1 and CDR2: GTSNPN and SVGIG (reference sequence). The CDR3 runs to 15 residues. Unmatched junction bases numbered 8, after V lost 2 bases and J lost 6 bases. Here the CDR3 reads CAWSRTGVFGNEQFF. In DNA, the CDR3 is TGTGCCTGGAGTCGGACAGGGGTCTTCGGCAATGAGCAGTTCTTC.

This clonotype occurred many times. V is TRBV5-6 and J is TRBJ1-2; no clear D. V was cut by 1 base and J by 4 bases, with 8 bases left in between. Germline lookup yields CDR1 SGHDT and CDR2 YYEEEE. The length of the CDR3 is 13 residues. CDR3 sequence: CASSLREGYGYTF. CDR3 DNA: TGTGCCAGCAGCTTGAGAGAAGGCTATGGCTACACCTTC.

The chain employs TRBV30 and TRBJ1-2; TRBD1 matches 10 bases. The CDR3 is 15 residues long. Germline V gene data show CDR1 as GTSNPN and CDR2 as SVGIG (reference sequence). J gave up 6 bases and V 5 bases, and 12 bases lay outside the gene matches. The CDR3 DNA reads TGTGCCTGGGTCAGGACAGGGGGTTCCCTCGATGGCTACACCTTC. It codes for CAWVRTGGSLDGYTF.